One TCR beta chain is described in this entry. The antigen is unknown. Trimming shortened V by 9 bases and J by 5 bases, and 9 bases separated the two germline ends. CDR3 size: 11 residues. Germline V gene data show CDR1 as ENHRY and CDR2 as SYGVKD. This sample is part of a study of beta chain features in type 1 diabetes. General study findings and limits: All four CD4+ subsets from Type 1 diabetes patients carried moderately but significantly shorter TCRB CDR3s.

Sequencing targeted expressed TCRB transcripts, as all isolated RNA had been reverse transcribed. The assay was immunoSEQ multiplex PCR, and TCRdb's table has in-frame clones only and misses some. The sample records some 200,000 clones, approximately 16% being singletons. The TCR comes from a young man with type 1 diabetes. The chain uses TRBV10-3 and TRBJ2-3; possible D gene TRBD1, 6 bases. The sequencing input was naive CD4+ T cells from blood. The CDR3 DNA reads TGTGCCATGGGGGCAGGAGATACGCAGTATTTT. Translating gives CAMGAGDTQYF.